Presented here are 10 T cell receptor beta chains from one specimen sequenced in a study of early stage breast cancer tumors. Profiling relied on immunoSEQ multiplex PCR, and the TCRdb table lists in-frame clones only, not all of them. This table has under 2,000 clones, about 75% appearing once. Input material: normal breast tissue next to the tumor. These receptors were taken from a person in their 40s with breast cancer.

A few counts support this clone. The V call is TRBV27, the J call TRBJ2-5; 12 nucleotides agree with TRBD1. CDR1 MNHEY and CDR2 SMNVEV come from the germline V gene (reference sequence). V shed 5 bases, J shed 4 bases, and the junction held 5 bases outside the gene matches. The CDR3 has 15 residues. The CDR3: CASSTGTGGVETQYF. Written as DNA, the CDR3 is TGTGCCAGCAGTACCGGGACAGGGGGCGTAGAGACCCAGTACTTC.

V and J are TRBV19 and TRBJ2-7, with TRBD2 matching 11 bases. There are 19 residues in the CDR3. Germline V gene data show CDR1 as LNHDA and CDR2 as SQIVND (reference sequence). The V segment lost 5 bases and the J segment 5 bases; nucleotides outside the gene matches: 20. The CDR3 sequence is CASSQALTSGIGVSDEQYF. CDR3 in DNA: TGTGCCAGTAGTCAGGCTTTGACTAGCGGGATTGGGGTTAGTGACGAGCAGTACTTC.

The V gene is TRBV5-1, the J gene TRBJ2-1, with D hard to call. CDR1 and CDR2 from the germline V gene are SGHRS and YFSETQ. Deletions cut 3 bases from V and 0 bases from J, with 10 bases between. The CDR3 is made up of 15 amino acids. CDR3 sequence: CASSSHQSSYNEQFF. Here the CDR3 DNA reads TGCGCCAGCAGCTCACACCAAAGCTCCTACAATGAGCAGTTCTTC.

V and J are TRBV7-8 and TRBJ2-7; 7 bases align to TRBD2. Trimming took 5 bases from V and 3 from J; bases not matched to a gene: 13. The length of the CDR3 is 16 residues. Germline lookup yields CDR1 SGHVS and CDR2 FQNEAQ. The CDR3: CASSTPVGGGDYEQYF. Written as DNA, the CDR3 is TGTGCCAGCAGCACGCCGGTGGGTGGGGGGGACTACGAGCAGTACTTC. The full variable domain, its missing parts supplied by reference TRBV7-8 and TRBJ2-7, is GAGVSQSPRYKVAKRGQDVALRCDPISGHVSLFWYQQALGQGPEFLTYFQNEAQLDKSGLPSDRFFAERPEGSVSTLKIQRTQQEDSAVYLCASSTPVGGGDYEQYFGPGTRLTVT.

The rearrangement uses TRBV7-2 and TRBJ1-1; no definite D call. Germline V gives CDR1 SGHTA, CDR2 FQGNSA. This CDR3 is 13 amino acids long. Trimming shortened V by 5 bases and J by 1 base, and 8 bases separated the two germline ends. CDR3 sequence: CASSNGPNTEAFF. In DNA form, the CDR3 reads TGTGCCAGCAGCAATGGTCCGAACACTGAAGCTTTCTTT. Variable domain in full (rest from reference TRBV7-2 and TRBJ1-1): GAGVSQSPSNKVTEKGKDVELRCDPISGHTALYWYRQSLGQGLEFLIYFQGNSAPDKSGLPSDRFSAERTGGSVSTLTIQRTQQEDSAVYLCASSNGPNTEAFFGQGTRLTVV.

This clone was seen a handful of times. J is TRBJ2-1 and V is TRBV5-4; D gene uncertain. This CDR3 spans 15 amino acids. In germline, CDR1 is SGHNT, CDR2 YYREEE (reference sequence). Trimming left V 5 bases short and J 3 bases short, with 15 bases between. The CDR3 nucleotides are TGTGCCAGCAGTCCTGGGGTGAACAGCTACAATGAGCAGTTCTTC. Its translation is CASSPGVNSYNEQFF. Complete variable domain (other parts from reference TRBV5-4 and TRBJ2-1): ETGVTQSPTHLIKTRGQQVTLRCSSQSGHNTVSWYQQALGQGPQFIFQYYREEENGRGNFPPRFSGLQFPNYSSELNVNALELDDSALYLCASSPGVNSYNEQFFGPGTRLTVL.

The rearrangement uses TRBV6-5 and TRBJ2-7, with 10 nucleotides matching TRBD1. Germline assignment: CDR1 MNHEY and CDR2 SVGAGI. V shed 5 bases and J 3 bases; nucleotides not matched to a gene: 7. The length of the CDR3 is 15 residues. The CDR3 sequence: CASSKSGTGVYEQYF. The CDR3 DNA follows: TGTGCCAGCAGTAAATCCGGGACAGGGGTCTACGAGCAGTACTTC.

In this sample, this clone turned up a few times. This sequence joins TRBV30 and TRBJ1-2, with D perhaps matching TRBD1 (6 bases). The germline CDR1 and CDR2 sequences are GTSNPN and SVGIG (reference sequence). Between the trimmed V and J ends, which lost 4 bases and 2 bases, there was a span of 14 bases. The CDR3 is 14 amino acids. The DNA of the CDR3 is TGTGCCTGGACGATTTACAGGGTCAACTATGGCTACACCTTC. Translating it yields CAWTIYRVNYGYTF.

As DNA, the CDR3 is TGTGCCAGTACCGGGACAGGGGGACGAGATGAGCAGTTCTTC. This encodes CASTGTGGRDEQFF. This chain joins TRBV18 and TRBJ2-1; 11 bases are a match to TRBD1. CDR3 size: 14 residues. J was trimmed by 8 bases and V by 9 bases; bases with no gene match: 9. Germline values: CDR1 KGHSH, CDR2 LQKENI.

This chain joins TRBV29-1 and TRBJ2-3; 10 nucleotides align to TRBD1. After removal of 0 bases from V and 6 bases from J, the junction contained 0 bases not matched to a gene. The CDR3 runs to 13 residues. Germline V gene data show CDR1 as SQVTM and CDR2 as ANQGSEA. CDR3 nucleotide sequence: TGCAGCGTTGAAGAGGGACAGGGGGATACGCAGTATTTT. Its protein product is CSVEEGQGDTQYF.